The TCR beta chain under discussion was sequenced for a study of T cell clonotyping in hematopoietic cell transplantation. The CDR3 totals 13 residues. V dropped 7 bases and J dropped 3 bases, with 9 bases sitting between them. Germline loops: CDR1 SNHLY, CDR2 FYNNEI. The data were produced by immunoSEQ multiplex PCR, yet TCRdb's version contains in-frame clones alone and is incomplete. The sample records 60,000 to 75,000 clones, 94% being singletons. This receptor was obtained from a man aged 45-65 years in good health. Some clones in this sample may be carry-over from other donors' samples. The J gene is TRBJ1-4, the V gene TRBV2; D unresolved. The material sequenced was peripheral blood mononuclear cells. CDR3 region: CASKREPNEKLFF. CDR3 DNA: TGTGCCAGCAAGAGGGAACCTAATGAAAAACTGTTTTTT.